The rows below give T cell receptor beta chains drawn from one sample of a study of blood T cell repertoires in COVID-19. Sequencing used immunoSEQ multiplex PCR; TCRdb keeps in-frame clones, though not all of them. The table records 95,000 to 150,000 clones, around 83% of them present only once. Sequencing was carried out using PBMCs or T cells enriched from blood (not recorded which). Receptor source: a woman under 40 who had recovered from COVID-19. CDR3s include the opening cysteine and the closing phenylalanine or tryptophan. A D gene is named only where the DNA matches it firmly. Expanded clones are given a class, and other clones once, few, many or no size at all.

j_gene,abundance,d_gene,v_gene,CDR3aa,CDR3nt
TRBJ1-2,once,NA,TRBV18,CASSPRAGSYTF,TGTGCCAGCTCACCACGGGCCGGAAGCTACACCTTC
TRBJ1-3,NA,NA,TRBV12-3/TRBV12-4,CASSESYTIYF,TGTGCCAGCAGCGAGTCCTACACCATATATTTT
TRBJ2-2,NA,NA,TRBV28,CASSILARAGELFF,TGTGCCAGCAGCATCCTAGCTCGCGCGGGGGAGCTGTTTTTT
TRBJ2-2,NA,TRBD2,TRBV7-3,CASSAGTSGTNTGELFF,TGTGCCAGCAGCGCCGGGACTAGCGGGACGAACACCGGGGAGCTGTTTTTT
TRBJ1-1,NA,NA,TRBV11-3,CASSQTVNTEAFF,TGTGCCAGCTCCCAGACAGTGAACACTGAAGCTTTCTTT
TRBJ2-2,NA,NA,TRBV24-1,CATRSTGELFF,TGTGCCACCAGGAGCACCGGGGAGCTGTTTTTT
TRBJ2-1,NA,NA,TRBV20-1,CSASWASPDSYNEQFF,TGCAGTGCTAGTTGGGCTAGCCCTGACTCCTACAATGAGCAGTTCTTC
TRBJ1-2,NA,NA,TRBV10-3,CATNRGAYGYTF,TGTGCCACCAATCGGGGGGCATATGGCTACACCTTC
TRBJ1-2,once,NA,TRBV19,CASSVRGTGYTF,TGTGCCAGTAGTGTTAGGGGTACGGGCTACACCTTC
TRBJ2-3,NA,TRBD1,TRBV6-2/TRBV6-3,CASSPQPSTGNTDTQYF,TGTGCCAGCAGTCCCCAACCCTCGACAGGGAATACAGATACGCAGTATTTT
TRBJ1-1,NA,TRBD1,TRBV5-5,CASRPGTGDMNTEAFF,TGTGCCAGCAGGCCCGGGACAGGAGATATGAACACTGAAGCTTTCTTT
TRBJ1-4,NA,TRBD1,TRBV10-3,CAISDRDSGEKLFF,TGTGCCATCAGTGATAGGGACAGTGGTGAAAAACTGTTTTTT
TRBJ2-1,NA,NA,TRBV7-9,CASSSWGWSYNEQFF,TGTGCCAGCAGCTCGTGGGGCTGGAGCTACAATGAGCAGTTCTTC
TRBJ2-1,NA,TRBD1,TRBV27,CASRGELDRGSNNEQFF,TGTGCCAGCCGGGGGGAACTAGACAGGGGGTCAAACAATGAGCAGTTCTTC
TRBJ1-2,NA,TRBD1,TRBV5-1,CASSHTGGGYGYTF,TGCGCCAGCAGCCATACAGGGGGCGGCTATGGCTACACCTTC
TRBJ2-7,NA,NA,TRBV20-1,CSASSNRPYEQYF,TGCAGTGCTAGTTCCAACAGGCCATACGAGCAGTACTTC
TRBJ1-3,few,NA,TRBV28,CASRSRHSNSGNTIYF,TGTGCCAGCAGGTCCCGGCACAGCAACTCTGGAAACACCATATATTTT
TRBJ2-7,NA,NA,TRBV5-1,CASSLEGQGYDEQYF,TGCGCCAGCAGCTTGGAGGGTCAGGGTTACGACGAGCAGTACTTC
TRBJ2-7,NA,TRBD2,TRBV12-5,CASGTSGIPPYEQYF,TGTGCTAGTGGGACAAGCGGGATCCCACCCTACGAGCAGTACTTC
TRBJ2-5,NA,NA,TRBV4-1,CASSQVWRGTQYF,TGCGCCAGCAGCCAAGTATGGAGAGGGACCCAGTACTTC
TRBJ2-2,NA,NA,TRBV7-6,CASSLGVAANTGELFF,TGTGCCAGCAGCTTAGGGGTAGCGGCGAACACCGGGGAGCTGTTTTTT
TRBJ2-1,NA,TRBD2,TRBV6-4,CASSDSASGRQFF,TGTGCCAGCAGTGACTCGGCTAGCGGGAGACAGTTCTTC
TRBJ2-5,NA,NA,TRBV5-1,CASSLGHPQETQYF,TGCGCCAGCAGCTTGGGACACCCACAAGAGACCCAGTACTTC
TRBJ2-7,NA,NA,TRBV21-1,CASSKPSPRTYEQYF,TGTGCCAGCAGCAAACCGTCACCGAGAACCTACGAGCAGTACTTC
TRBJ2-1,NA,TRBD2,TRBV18,CASSSGLAGGVNEQFF,TGTGCCAGCTCCTCTGGACTAGCGGGAGGTGTCAATGAGCAGTTCTTC
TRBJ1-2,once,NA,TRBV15,CATSRGDTNYGYTF,TGTGCCACCAGCAGAGGGGACACTAACTATGGCTACACCTTC
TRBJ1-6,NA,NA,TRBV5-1,CASSLATGRGNNSPLHF,TGCGCCAGCAGCTTGGCCACGGGCAGGGGTAACAATTCACCCCTCCACTTT
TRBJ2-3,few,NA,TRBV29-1,CSVLPRGGASTDTQYF,TGCAGCGTCCTCCCGCGAGGGGGTGCAAGCACAGATACGCAGTATTTT
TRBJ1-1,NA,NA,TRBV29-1,CSGTAGVLTEAFF,TGCAGCGGGACCGCAGGGGTTTTGACTGAAGCTTTCTTT
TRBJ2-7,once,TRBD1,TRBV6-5,CASSYSTGVGEQYF,TGTGCCAGCAGTTACTCGACAGGGGTAGGCGAGCAGTACTTC
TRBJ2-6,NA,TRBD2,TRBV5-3,CARSLVLAGGTEVGANVLTF,TGTGCCAGAAGCTTGGTGCTAGCGGGAGGCACAGAAGTGGGGGCCAACGTCCTGACTTTC
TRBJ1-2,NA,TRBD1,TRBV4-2,CASSQAGGRNYGYTF,TGTGCCAGCAGCCAAGCAGGGGGCCGCAACTATGGCTACACCTTC
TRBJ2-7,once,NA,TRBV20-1,CSGGSSYEQYF,TGCAGTGGGGGCAGCTCCTACGAGCAGTACTTC